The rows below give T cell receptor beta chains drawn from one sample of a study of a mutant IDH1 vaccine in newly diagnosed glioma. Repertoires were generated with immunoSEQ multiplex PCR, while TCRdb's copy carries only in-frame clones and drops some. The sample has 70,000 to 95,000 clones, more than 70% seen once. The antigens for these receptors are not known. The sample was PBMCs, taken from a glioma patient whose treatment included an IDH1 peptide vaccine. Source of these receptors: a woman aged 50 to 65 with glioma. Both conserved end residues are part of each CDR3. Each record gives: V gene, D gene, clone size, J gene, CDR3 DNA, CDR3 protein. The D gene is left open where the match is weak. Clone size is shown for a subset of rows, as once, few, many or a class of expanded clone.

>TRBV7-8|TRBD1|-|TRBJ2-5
TGTGCCAGCAGCTCCCCGTGGAGGACAGGGGCGGGGGAGACCCAGTACTTC
CASSSPWRTGAGETQYF
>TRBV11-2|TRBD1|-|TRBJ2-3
TGTGCCAGCAGCCTGATGACAGGGGGCAGGACAGATACGCAGTATTTT
CASSLMTGGRTDTQYF
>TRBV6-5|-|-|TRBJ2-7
TGTGCCAGCAGTTACTCGGGGGGAGCCCCCTACGAGCAGTACTTC
CASSYSGGAPYEQYF
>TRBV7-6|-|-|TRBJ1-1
TGTGCCAGCAGCTTAGAATCAGGGATAGCTGAAGCTTTCTTT
CASSLESGIAEAFF
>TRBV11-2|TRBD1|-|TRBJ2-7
TGTGCCAGCAGCTTAAGGGACAGGGGGCGCGAGCAGTACTTC
CASSLRDRGREQYF
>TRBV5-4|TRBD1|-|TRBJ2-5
TGTGCCAGCAGCTGGAGCTCCGGGACAGGTGAAGAGACCCAGTACTTC
CASSWSSGTGEETQYF
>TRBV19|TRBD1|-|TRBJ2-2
TGTGCCAGTAGTACGACAGGGGGCCCGAACACCGGGGAGCTGTTTTTT
CASSTTGGPNTGELFF
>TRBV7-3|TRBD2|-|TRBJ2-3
TGTGCCAGCAGCTTAACGGCCGCGGCTAGCGGGCCGTGGGATACGCAGTATTTT
CASSLTAAASGPWDTQYF
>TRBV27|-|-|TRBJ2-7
TGTGCCAGCCCGCGGGACGGCGTCTCCTACGAGCAGTACTTC
CASPRDGVSYEQYF
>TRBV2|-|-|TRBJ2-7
TGTGCCAGCCAGGGTTCTGGGCATTCCTACGAGCAGTACTTC
CASQGSGHSYEQYF
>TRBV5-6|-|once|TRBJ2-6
TGTGCCAGCAGCTTGGCCCGTGGGGCCAACGTCCTGACTTTC
CASSLARGANVLTF
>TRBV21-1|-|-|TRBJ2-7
TGTGCCAGCACAAAACTCGGTGGGACAGCTGGGGAGCAGTACTTC
CASTKLGGTAGEQYF
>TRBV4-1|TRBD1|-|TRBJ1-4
TGCGCCAGCAGCCAAGTAACAGGGGTCGGCAAAACTAATGAAAAACTGTTTTTT
CASSQVTGVGKTNEKLFF
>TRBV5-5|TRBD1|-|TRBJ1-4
TGTGCCAGCAAACCTGGGTGGACAGGGATTGGAGAAAAACTGTTTTTT
CASKPGWTGIGEKLFF
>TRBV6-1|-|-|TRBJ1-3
TGTGCCAGCAGTGAAGTAGGATATTCCGGAAACACCATATATTTT
CASSEVGYSGNTIYF
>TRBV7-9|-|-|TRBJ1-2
TGTGCCAGCAGCGGGGGAACTAACTATGGCTACACCTTC
CASSGGTNYGYTF
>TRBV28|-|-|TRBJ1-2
TGTGCCAGCAGTTTACCCCAGGGCTATGGCTACACCTTC
CASSLPQGYGYTF
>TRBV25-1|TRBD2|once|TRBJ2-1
TGTGCCAGCAGTGAAGATGGAGCGGGAGGGGGTGAGCAGTTCTTC
CASSEDGAGGGEQFF
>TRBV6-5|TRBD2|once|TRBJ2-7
TGTGCCAGCTCGACTAGCGGGAGTCGGTACGAGCAGTACTTC
CASSTSGSRYEQYF
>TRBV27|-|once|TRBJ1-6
TGTGCCAGCGGATTGGGCTCCTATAATTCACCCCTCCACTTT
CASGLGSYNSPLHF
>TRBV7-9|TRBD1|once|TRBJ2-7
TGTGCCAGCGCGGGACAGGGGGCTTACGAGCAGTATTTC
CASAGQGAYEQYF
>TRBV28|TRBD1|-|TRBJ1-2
TGTGCCAGCAGACCCACAGGGGACTATGGCTACACCTTC
CASRPTGDYGYTF
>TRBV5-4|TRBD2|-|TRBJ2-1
TGTGCCAGCAGCTTGGGGGGACTAATCAATGAGCAGTTCTTC
CASSLGGLINEQFF
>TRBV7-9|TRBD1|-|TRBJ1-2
TGTGCCAGCAGCCCGGACAGGGGTGGAGAAAACTATGGCTACACCTTC
CASSPDRGGENYGYTF
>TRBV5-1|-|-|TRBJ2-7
TGCGCCAGCAGCTTGGGGGGGCGGGACGAGCAGTACTTC
CASSLGGRDEQYF
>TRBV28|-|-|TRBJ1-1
TGTGCCAGCACCCTGAGGGGCCCTGAAGCTTTCTTT
CASTLRGPEAFF
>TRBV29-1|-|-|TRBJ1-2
TGCAGCGCTGGGGACAAGAACTATGGCTACACCTTC
CSAGDKNYGYTF
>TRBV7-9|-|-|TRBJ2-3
TGTGCCAGCAGCTTAGGACAGTTAACAGATACGCAGTATTTT
CASSLGQLTDTQYF